Presented here are 20 T cell receptor beta chains from one specimen sequenced in a study of patients and donors after allogeneic stem cell transplantation (dated by TCRdb to 2019 to 2021). Library method: RT-PCR. TCRdb shows the sequencer as NextSeq 550. TCRdb trimmed public reads at Q25 via fastp, called clones via MiXCR and kept in-frame beta chains. Rows are unified per CDR3 protein, each entry keeping the most common DNA and genes. This sample gives 800,000 to 1,000,000 distinct CDR3 sequences in total; 15% to 20% of them show up just once. 6% of the sample is in the top ten clones. Material for sequencing was blood, either unsorted or a sorted T cell fraction (not recorded which). The receptors were sampled from a human donor who was either an allogeneic HSCT recipient or a stem cell or donor lymphocyte infusion donor (not recorded which). It is not recorded whose cells these are; they may come from a transplant donor.

This clonotype was counted a few times. The V call is TRBV4-2, the J call TRBJ2-2; a weak D match, TRBD1 (6 bases). The germline gives CDR1 LGHNA, CDR2 YNFKEQ. The CDR3 consists of 16 residues. V lost 0 bases to trimming and J lost 4 bases, with 12 bases between them. In DNA form, the CDR3 reads TGTGCCAGCAGCCAAGAATGGGGGCTCGGCACCGGGGAGCTGTTTTTT. As protein: CASSQEWGLGTGELFF.

The chain has TRBV7-3 and TRBJ2-3, with TRBD2 matching 12 bases. Germline CDR1 SGHTA, CDR2 FQGTGA. The CDR3 covers 17 residues. Trimming cost V 5 bases and J 5 bases; bases outside gene matches: 11. DNA for the CDR3: TGTGCCAGCAGCCCCCTAGCGGGAGGGCCTAATGGAGATACGCAGTATTTT. Protein product: CASSPLAGGPNGDTQYF.

The chain employs TRBV14 and TRBJ1-1, with D unclear. The CDR3 is 12 amino acids. Germline CDR1 is SGHDN and CDR2 is FVKESK. V dropped 3 bases and J dropped 6 bases, with 8 bases sitting between them. CDR3 bases: TGTGCCAGCAGCCACCGGGCGCCTGAAGCTTTCTTT. This encodes CASSHRAPEAFF.

The V and J genes are TRBV11-2 and TRBJ1-1; D gene unclear. This CDR3 is 15 amino acids long. CDR1 SGHAT and CDR2 FQNNGV come from the germline V gene. V lost 0 bases, J lost 10 bases, and 18 bases lay in between. CDR3 residues: CASSLESRRPGRAFF. CDR3 coding DNA: TGTGCCAGCAGCTTAGAGTCCCGCAGGCCCGGTCGAGCTTTCTTT. Combining the CDR3 with reference TRBV11-2 and TRBJ1-1 gives the whole variable domain EAGVAQSPRYKIIEKRQSVAFWCNPISGHATLYWYQQILGQGPKLLIQFQNNGVVDDSQLPKDRFSAERLKGVDSTLKIQPAKLEDSAVYLCASSLESRRPGRAFFGQGTRLTVV.

This clonotype turned up a few times. This sequence joins TRBV19 and TRBJ1-1; D is uncertain. The CDR3 runs 14 residues. V was cut by 2 bases and J by 6 bases, with 13 bases left in between. Germline assignment: CDR1 LNHDA and CDR2 SQIVND (reference sequence). The CDR3 bases are TGTGCCAGTAGTATATGGCGATCCGGCGCTGAAGCTTTCTTT. Amino acid sequence: CASSIWRSGAEAFF.

V is TRBV11-2 and J is TRBJ1-1; D ambiguous. This CDR3 has 13 residues. CDR1 is SGHAT, CDR2 FQNNGV, per germline. V gave up 1 base and J gave up 7 bases, with 10 bases separating them. The CDR3 bases are TGTGCCAGCAGCTTAGTATCGGGAAGTGAAGCTTTCTTT. Its protein is CASSLVSGSEAFF. The whole variable domain, remainder taken from reference TRBV11-2 and TRBJ1-1, is EAGVAQSPRYKIIEKRQSVAFWCNPISGHATLYWYQQILGQGPKLLIQFQNNGVVDDSQLPKDRFSAERLKGVDSTLKIQPAKLEDSAVYLCASSLVSGSEAFFGQGTRLTVV.

This clonotype was observed at least ten times. This chain uses TRBV20-1 with TRBJ2-7, with a possible D match to TRBD1 (6 bases). The length of the CDR3 is 14 residues. Germline V lookup: CDR1 DFQATT, CDR2 SNEGSKA (reference sequence). Trimming took 0 bases from V and 4 from J, leaving 13 bases between them. The CDR3 DNA follows: TGCAGTGCTAGAGATAGGCAGGGGCGGTACGAGCAGTACTTC. Protein product: CSARDRQGRYEQYF.

This clonotype was counted only a few times. The chain has TRBV11-1 and TRBJ2-5; D gene uncertain. Deletions cut 3 bases from V and 1 base from J, with 15 bases between. Germline-derived CDR1 and CDR2 are SGHAT and FQDESV (reference sequence). This CDR3 is built from 16 residues. The CDR3 DNA is TGTGCCAGCAGCTTGTTCGCCCAGATACCCCAAGAGACCCAGTACTTC. Protein product: CASSLFAQIPQETQYF.

This clonotype showed up just a few times. The chain has TRBV10-3 and TRBJ2-4, with TRBD1 identical over 10 bases. Germline lookup yields CDR1 ENHRY and CDR2 SYGVKD. The CDR3 has 14 residues. Losses at the gene ends were 6 bases for V and 7 bases for J; bases not matched to a gene: 6. For the CDR3, the DNA is TGTGCCATCAGCGGACAGGGGGGAGGGAACATTCAGTACTTC. Protein product: CAISGQGGGNIQYF.

This chain joins TRBV7-9 and TRBJ1-2; D is unresolved. The germline V gene has CDR1 SEHNR and CDR2 FQNEAQ (reference sequence). V lost 5 bases to trimming and J lost 5 bases, with 15 bases between them. This CDR3 is built from 14 residues. In DNA form, the CDR3 reads TGTGCCAGCAGCGCGGACGGGCGAGCTTATGGCTACACCTTC. The encoded protein is CASSADGRAYGYTF.

This clonotype was picked up a small number of times. The chain uses TRBV20-1 and TRBJ1-2; weak D call: TRBD1 (5 bases). The CDR3 is made up of 14 amino acids. CDR1 is DFQATT and CDR2 is SNEGSKA in the germline V gene (reference sequence). Trimming cost V 1 base and J 8 bases, with 17 bases left between them. The CDR3 is CSARVSPPGYGYTF. In DNA form, the CDR3 reads TGCAGTGCTAGAGTTTCCCCCCCAGGGTACGGCTACACCTTC.

In this sample, this clonotype turned up a few times. J is TRBJ1-1 and V is TRBV5-1, with TRBD1 as a possible D gene (5 bases). Trimming removed 4 bases from V and 4 bases from J, with 14 bases in between. CDR1 and CDR2 (germline): SGHRS, YFSETQ. The CDR3 extends over 14 amino acids. In DNA form, the CDR3 reads TGCGCCAGCAGCCAAACAGGCGGGGCCACTGAAGCTTTCTTT. This sequence encodes CASSQTGGATEAFF.

The chain is built from TRBV6-1 and TRBJ2-3; 10 nucleotides match TRBD2. Trimming cost V 8 bases and J 5 bases; bases outside gene matches: 10. CDR3 length equals 15 residues. CDR1 and CDR2 from the germline V gene are MNHNS and SASEGT. CDR3: CASSELLAGVDTQYF. CDR3 DNA: TGTGCCAGCTCTGAGCTTCTAGCGGGAGTAGATACGCAGTATTTT.

The chain uses TRBV20-1 and TRBJ2-7, with D possibly TRBD1 on 5 matching bases. The germline V and J ends were trimmed by 0 bases and 1 base, with 13 bases remaining between them. The CDR3 contains 15 residues. Germline V lookup: CDR1 DFQATT, CDR2 SNEGSKA (reference sequence). CDR3 DNA: TGCAGTGCTAGAGATCCCCAGGGTAGATCCTACGAGCAGTACTTC. Amino acid sequence: CSARDPQGRSYEQYF.

This clonotype showed up just a few times. The gene calls are TRBV9 and TRBJ2-7; a possible D gene is TRBD2 (5 bases). V lost 0 bases to trimming and J lost 3 bases, with 10 bases between them. The CDR3 spans 14 residues. Germline CDR1 SGDLS, CDR2 YYNGEE. Here the CDR3 DNA reads TGTGCCAGCAGCGTAGAGAGGGAAAACTACGAGCAGTACTTC. This translates into CASSVERENYEQYF.

This chain connects TRBV9 to TRBJ1-5; D not resolved. V was trimmed by 3 bases and J by 6 bases, leaving 13 bases between them. This CDR3 spans 14 amino acids. Germline CDR1 and CDR2: SGDLS and YYNGEE. The CDR3 loop is CASSASGFSQPQHF. The CDR3 DNA sequence: TGTGCCAGCAGCGCTAGCGGTTTTAGTCAGCCCCAGCATTTT.

The J gene is TRBJ2-1, the V gene TRBV28; D is unresolved. Germline V lookup: CDR1 MDHEN, CDR2 SYDVKM. V was trimmed by 5 bases and J by 7 bases, leaving 18 bases between them. There are 15 residues in the CDR3. Written as DNA, the CDR3 is TGTGCCAGCAGTCCCCTAGGTATATATACGAATGAGCAGTTCTTC. Amino acids: CASSPLGIYTNEQFF.

The rearrangement joins TRBV19 to TRBJ1-3; the D gene is possibly TRBD1 (5 bases). Trimming stripped 6 bases from V and 2 bases from J, with 11 bases between. The CDR3 length is 14 residues. In germline, CDR1 is LNHDA, CDR2 SQIVND (reference sequence). The CDR3 coding sequence is TGTGCCAGTAGCTGGGACCGGGCTGGAAACACCATATATTTT. Protein sequence: CASSWDRAGNTIYF.

The table lists this clonotype with a few counts. This sequence joins TRBV28 and TRBJ1-5; 9 bases align to TRBD1. The trim removed 6 bases at V and 0 bases at J, leaving 9 bases unmatched. This CDR3 has 17 residues. In germline, CDR1 is MDHEN, CDR2 SYDVKM. The CDR3 sequence: CASSSGTGIYSNQPQHF. CDR3 bases: TGTGCCAGCAGCTCCGGGACAGGGATCTATAGCAATCAGCCCCAGCATTTT.

J is TRBJ2-7 and V is TRBV6-1; 12 bases are shared with TRBD1. CDR3 length: 15 residues. After removal of 8 bases from V and 6 bases from J, the junction contained 11 bases not matched to a gene. The germline CDR1 and CDR2 sequences are MNHNS and SASEGT. The CDR3 is CASRSPGQGAFEQYF. In DNA form, the CDR3 reads TGTGCCAGCCGTAGCCCGGGACAGGGGGCCTTCGAGCAGTACTTC.